A selection of T cell receptor beta chains follows, all from one sample in a study of spatial heterogeneity in lung cancer. TCRdb reprocessed the 5' RACE reads with MiXCR, giving one entry per CDR3 protein. The sample includes about 82,000 distinct CDR3 sequences, around 12% of them seen just once. Sample: PBMCs, taken at surgery. These receptors came from a male donor with early-stage non-small cell lung cancer. Both conserved end residues are part of each CDR3. A D gene is named only where the DNA matches it firmly. For some rows the clone size is stated as once, few or many, or as a class when expanded; others skip it.

v_gene,j_gene,d_gene,abundance,CDR3nt,CDR3aa
TRBV12-3/TRBV12-4,TRBJ2-3,TRBD2,-,TGTGCCAGCAGGGGCCCGGGACTAGCTCACACAGATACGCAGTATTTT,CASRGPGLAHTDTQYF
TRBV29-1,TRBJ1-5,-,many,TGCAGCGTTGAATATGGCCAGGGGCAGCCCCAGCATTTT,CSVEYGQGQPQHF
TRBV11-2,TRBJ2-1,-,-,TGTGCCAGCAGCTTAGGGTCCGACGGAGTATCCTACAATGAGCAGTTCTTC,CASSLGSDGVSYNEQFF
TRBV5-6,TRBJ2-3,-,many,TGTGCCAGCAGCATAGACAGTTTCACAGATACGCAGTATTTT,CASSIDSFTDTQYF
TRBV5-1,TRBJ1-2,TRBD1,few,TGCGCCAGCAGCCGAAGGCCGGGACAGGTGGACGATGGCTACACCTTC,CASSRRPGQVDDGYTF
TRBV29-1,TRBJ1-4,-,-,TGCAGCGCCGTTATTGCAACTAATGAAAAACTGTTTTTT,CSAVIATNEKLFF
TRBV5-1,TRBJ1-4,TRBD1,few,TGCGCCAGCAGCCGACAGGGGGCCGCAACTAATGAAAAACTGTTTTTT,CASSRQGAATNEKLFF
TRBV5-1,TRBJ2-3,-,-,TGCGCCAGCAGCTTCCAGGAAAAAGATACGCAGTATTTT,CASSFQEKDTQYF
TRBV7-6,TRBJ1-1,-,-,TGTGCCAGCAGCGACAGCCGAGCTACTGAAGCTTTCTTT,CASSDSRATEAFF
TRBV12-5,TRBJ1-5,-,few,TGTGCTAGTGGTTTGTGCCAGGGGAATCAGCCCCAGCATTTT,CASGLCQGNQPQHF
TRBV25-1,TRBJ2-5,TRBD2,-,TGTGCCACCCTTGGCGGGAGCGCGGAGACCCAGTACTTC,CATLGGSAETQYF
TRBV12-3/TRBV12-4,TRBJ1-2,-,many,TGTGCCAGCAGTTTGTCCAACTATGGCTACACCTTC,CASSLSNYGYTF
TRBV6-1,TRBJ1-1,TRBD1,many,TGTGCCAGCAGCGGGGACAGGGTTGAAGCTTTCTTT,CASSGDRVEAFF
TRBV19,TRBJ2-7,TRBD1,few,TGTGCCAGTAGTACCAACACCGGGACAGGGGGCGAGCAGTACTTC,CASSTNTGTGGEQYF
TRBV11-2,TRBJ2-3,TRBD1,few,TGTGCCAGCAGTAAGGGGACAGCTAGCACAGATACGCAGTATTTT,CASSKGTASTDTQYF
TRBV12-2,TRBJ1-4,-,few,TGTGCAAGTCGGCGTACAGGGGGAGTGACTCCCTGGGGTGAAAAACTGTTTTTT,CASRRTGGVTPWGEKLFF
TRBV5-1,TRBJ1-2,-,many,TGCGCCAGCAGCTTGTCGGTAAACTATGGCTACACCTTC,CASSLSVNYGYTF
TRBV5-1,TRBJ2-1,TRBD1,-,TGCGCCAGCAGCCTCGATGGGACAGGCAATGAGCAGTTCTTC,CASSLDGTGNEQFF
TRBV6-1,TRBJ1-2,-,few,TGTGCCAGCAGTTATCAGGGGTCCTCCTATGGCTACACCTTC,CASSYQGSSYGYTF
TRBV30,TRBJ1-1,TRBD1,-,TGTGCCTTACAGGGGGAAAATGCTGAAGCTTTCTTT,CALQGENAEAFF
TRBV12-3/TRBV12-4,TRBJ2-3,-,-,TGTGCCATCTCAGGGGGGGATTGGGGCACAGATACGCAGTATTTT,CAISGGDWGTDTQYF
TRBV6-9,TRBJ2-3,TRBD2,-,TGTGCCAGCAGTTACGCGGGAGGGAGAGGCACAGATACGCAGTATTTT,CASSYAGGRGTDTQYF